This T cell receptor beta chain derives from a study of cytomegalovirus exposure and HLA in healthy donors. Clones were read by immunoSEQ multiplex PCR, and TCRdb kept only the in-frame ones, dropping some. Here the sample spans some 330,000 clones, 86% being singletons. The germline gives CDR1 DFQATT, CDR2 SNEGSKA (reference sequence). This CDR3 has 11 residues. V lost 5 bases and J 6 bases, leaving 11 bases between the germline ends. The clonotype comes from a young woman in good health and CMV-seronegative. The chain employs TRBV20-1 and TRBJ2-7; D may be TRBD1 (7 bases). Sequencing input: PBMCs. CDR3 region: CSARRGLEQYF. As DNA, the CDR3 is TGCAGTGCTCGGAGGGGGCTCGAGCAGTACTTC.